The T cell receptor beta chain described here comes from a study of T cell repertoires in cytomegalovirus infection (dated by TCRdb to about 2019). Regarding the study in general: Donor HLA type was relevant to the analysis, because carriage of CMV infection together with the matching HLA type was indicated by public TCR beta signatures.

Sequencing was carried out with an Illumina HiSeq 1500. Using fastp trimming at Q25 and MiXCR clonotype assembly, TCRdb reanalyzed the public sequencing data and kept in-frame beta chains. Rows are unified per CDR3 protein, each entry keeping the most common DNA and genes. This sample holds some 280,000 distinct CDR3 sequences; roughly 13% were observed only once. The ten largest clonotypes hold 8.5% to 10% of the sample. V lost 9 bases and J lost 1 base; the stretch between them is 12 bases long. CDR1 and CDR2, per the germline V gene, are MNHEY and SVGEGT. Spanning cysteine to phenylalanine, the CDR3 consists of 13 amino acids. The entry retains the CDR3 DNA only, 39 bases that are in frame from base 1. This clonotype was seen many times. What this receptor recognizes is not known. Per-base quality was not reported, and no clone a single base away is much larger than it. Here is what the overall study found, with its caveats: In both this cohort and an independent approximately 370-donor cohort, the cumulative frequency of public TCR beta family members distinguished carriers of CMV infection plus the relevant HLA type. The ex vivo response was dominated by HLA-C-restricted CMV-specific TCR beta clonotypes, which also provided the single most frequent clonotype in two of eight donors.

Sequencing was performed on PBMCs. The chain is made from TRBV6-2 or TRBV6-3 and TRBJ2-5; a tentative D call is TRBD1 (6 bases match). The sequence derives from a human donor in good health (CMV status not recorded). Some clones in this sample may be carry-over from other donors' samples. CDR3 sequence: CARLQGTQETQYF. The sequenced DNA is TGTGCCAGACTTCAGGGGACCCAAGAGACCCAGTACTTC.